These T cell receptor beta chains were read from a single sample in a study of T cell responses to AZD1222 COVID-19 vaccine. This table comes from immunoSEQ multiplex PCR, and its TCRdb copy is limited to in-frame clones, with some not included. Of some 130,000 clones in the sample, under 95% were seen once. Here the sequenced sample was peripheral blood, taken on day 0 of AZD1222 vaccination. The origin of the receptors is an adult in good health. CDR3s include the opening cysteine and the closing phenylalanine or tryptophan. D genes are given only for firm matches. Expanded clones are given a class, and other clones once, few, many or no size at all.

d_call clone_size j_call v_call cdr3_nt cdr3_aa
. . TRBJ2-1 TRBV2 TGTGCCAGCAGTGAAAATTGGGGACCCTACAATGAGCAGTTCTTC CASSENWGPYNEQFF
. . TRBJ2-4 TRBV7-2 TGTGCCAGCAGCTTAAGGCGGAGACAAAACATTCAGTACTTC CASSLRRRQNIQYF
. . TRBJ2-5 TRBV18 TGTGCCAGCTCACCCGGAGGGGTAAAGGAGACCCAGTACTTC CASSPGGVKETQYF
. . TRBJ2-6 TRBV30 TGTGCCTGGAGCGCAGGTTCTTTGTCCGGGGCCAACGTCCTGACTTTC CAWSAGSLSGANVLTF
. . TRBJ1-1 TRBV3-1/TRBV3-2 TGTGCCAGCAGCTCCCCGGGGAGGGGCGCGCCTGAAGCTTTCTTT CASSSPGRGAPEAFF
. few TRBJ1-2 TRBV28 TGTGCCAGCAGTTCCGGAGGAACAAACTATGGCTACACCTTC CASSSGGTNYGYTF
TRBD2 . TRBJ2-7 TRBV18 TGTGCCAGCTCACCCACTAGCGGTATATCCTACGAGCAGTACTTC CASSPTSGISYEQYF
. . TRBJ1-1 TRBV4-1 TGCGCCAGCAGTGGACGGCTGGTTGGGCGTAACACTGAAGCTTTCTTT CASSGRLVGRNTEAFF
TRBD1 once TRBJ2-1 TRBV28 TGTGCCAGCAGTGGACAGGGGTTCCTCAATGAGCAGTTCTTC CASSGQGFLNEQFF
. . TRBJ1-4 TRBV27 TGTGCCAGTCGCGGGTGGACACCTAATGAAAAACTGTTTTTT CASRGWTPNEKLFF
. . TRBJ2-1 TRBV11-3 TGTGCCAGCAGCTTAGCCCTCCTAGCCGTAACAGCTAGGTCCTACAATGAGCAGTTCTTC CASSLALLAVTARSYNEQFF
. . TRBJ1-1 TRBV7-3 TGTGCCAGCAGCTTAACCATCTCCAACACTGAAGCTTTCTTT CASSLTISNTEAFF
TRBD1 . TRBJ1-6 TRBV3-1/TRBV3-2 TGTGCCAGCAGGGGAGGGACAGGTGGGGATTCACCCCTCCACTTT CASRGGTGGDSPLHF